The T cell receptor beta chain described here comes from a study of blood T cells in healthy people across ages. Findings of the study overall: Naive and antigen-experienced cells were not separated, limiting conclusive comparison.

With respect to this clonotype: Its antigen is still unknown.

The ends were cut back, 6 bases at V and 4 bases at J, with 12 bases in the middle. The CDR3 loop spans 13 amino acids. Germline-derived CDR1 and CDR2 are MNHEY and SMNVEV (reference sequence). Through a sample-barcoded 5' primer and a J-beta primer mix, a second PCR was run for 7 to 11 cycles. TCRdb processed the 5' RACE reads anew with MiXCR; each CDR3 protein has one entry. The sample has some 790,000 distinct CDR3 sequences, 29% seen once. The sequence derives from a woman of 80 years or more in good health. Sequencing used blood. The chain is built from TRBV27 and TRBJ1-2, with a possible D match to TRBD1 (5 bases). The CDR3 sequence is CASRREGSYGYTF. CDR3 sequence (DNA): TGTGCCAGCAGGCGGGAGGGGAGCTATGGCTACACCTTC.